A single sample gave rise to the 16 T cell receptor beta chains below, sequenced in a study of neurological immune-mediated disorders. TCRdb redid the calling of the 5' RACE reads with MiXCR, one entry per CDR3 protein. The sample has under 80,000 distinct CDR3 sequences, less than 15% seen once. Sequences were obtained from PBMCs. Receptors were obtained from a woman in her forties or fifties in good health.

This clonotype was recorded many times. The genes are TRBV12-3 or TRBV12-4 and TRBJ1-5, with TRBD1 matching over 8 bases. After removal of 6 bases from V and 4 bases from J, the junction contained 5 bases not matched to a gene. CDR3 length equals 14 residues. CDR3 sequence (DNA): TGTGCCAGCAGCTCACAGGGGGATAATCAGCCCCAGCATTTT. Residues: CASSSQGDNQPQHF.

This clonotype was observed at least ten times. The chain carries TRBV7-9 and TRBJ2-5; D is unclear. This CDR3 has 14 residues. Germline V gene data show CDR1 as SEHNR and CDR2 as FQNEAQ (reference sequence). Trimming stripped 5 bases from V and 1 base from J, with 11 bases between. CDR3 loop: CASSHLGGQETQYF. Written as DNA, the CDR3 is TGTGCCAGCAGCCACCTGGGCGGCCAAGAGACCCAGTACTTC.

This clonotype was counted at least ten times. This chain connects TRBV5-1 to TRBJ1-2; unclear D gene. V was pared by 0 bases and J by 2 bases, with 11 bases between. The length of the CDR3 is 15 residues. Germline V CDR1 and CDR2: SGHRS, YFSETQ. The CDR3 nucleotides are TGCGCCAGCAGCTTGGAATTCCCGGAAAACTATGGCTACACCTTC. This codes for CASSLEFPENYGYTF.

This clonotype was detected ten times or more. CDR3 in amino acids: CASSLGTGMGSTDTQYF. The CDR3 bases are TGCGCCAGCAGCTTAGGGACAGGGATGGGAAGCACAGATACGCAGTATTTT. The chain employs TRBV5-1 and TRBJ2-3; TRBD1 agrees at 9 bases. This CDR3 spans 17 amino acids. The ends lost 2 bases at V and 0 bases at J; junction bases unmatched: 7. CDR1 and CDR2 from the germline V gene are SGHRS and YFSETQ.

This clonotype was detected ten times or more. This chain links TRBV28 with TRBJ1-3; 8 bases fit TRBD1. Germline-derived CDR1 and CDR2 are MDHEN and SYDVKM. The CDR3 is made up of 22 amino acids. Trimming took 3 bases from V and 0 from J; bases not matched to a gene: 22. The CDR3 bases are TGTGCCAGCAGTTTCTTAATCGGGCAGGGGGCGCGAGGGCTGACCTCTGGAAACACCATATATTTT. Protein sequence: CASSFLIGQGARGLTSGNTIYF.

This clonotype was recorded at least ten times. V usage is TRBV5-1 and J usage is TRBJ2-7; 11 nucleotides agree with TRBD1. This CDR3 has 17 residues. Germline lookup yields CDR1 SGHRS and CDR2 YFSETQ. The trim removed 3 bases at V and 0 bases at J, leaving 8 bases unmatched. CDR3 residues: CASSSGTGGRGSYEQYF. CDR3 DNA: TGCGCCAGCAGCTCAGGGACAGGGGGAAGGGGCTCCTACGAGCAGTACTTC.

CDR3 DNA: TGTGCCAGCAGCCCGGGGGGGCAAGGTTGGTACACTGAAGCTTTCTTT. It translates to CASSPGGQGWYTEAFF. This chain links TRBV4-2 with TRBJ1-1; D perhaps matches TRBD1 (6 bases). The germline gives CDR1 LGHNA, CDR2 YNFKEQ. The CDR3 covers 16 residues. Trimming shortened V by 4 bases and J by 3 bases, and 18 bases separated the two germline ends.

A remark on this clonotype: The junction departs from germline at one end; a sequencing error may be responsible. The CDR3 reads CSSMAGWNTEAFF. Written as DNA, the CDR3 is TGTTCCAGCATGGCAGGGTGGAACACTGAAGCTTTCTTT. V usage is TRBV7-9 and J usage is TRBJ1-1; D is possibly TRBD1 (5 bases). Germline assignment: CDR1 SEHNR and CDR2 FQNEAQ (reference sequence). The CDR3 covers 13 residues. Full variable domain (missing parts from reference TRBV7-9 and TRBJ1-1): DTGVSQNPRHKITKRGQNVTFRCDPISEHNRLYWYRQTLGQGPEFLTYFQNEAQLEKSRLLSDRFSAERPKGSFSTLEIQRTEQGDSAMYLCSSMAGWNTEAFFGQGTRLTVV.

Concerning this clonotype: Germline is not matched at one junction end, which may reflect a read error. The genes are TRBV2 and TRBJ2-1; 7 positions match TRBD1. CDR1 is SNHLY, CDR2 FYNNEI, per germline. The CDR3 is 12 amino acids. CDR3: CTSTGQALGQFF. Written as DNA, the CDR3 is TGTACCAGCACCGGACAGGCGCTCGGGCAGTTCTTC.

In its sample, this clonotype was seen once. The rearrangement links TRBV7-9 to TRBJ2-7; D perhaps matches TRBD1 (5 bases). V was trimmed by 4 bases and J by 4 bases, leaving 14 bases between them. Germline CDR1 reads SEHNR; CDR2 reads FQNEAQ (reference sequence). The CDR3 is 14 residues long. CDR3 amino acids: CASSSRQLRYEQYF. In nucleotides, the CDR3 is TGTGCCAGCAGCTCCCGACAGTTAAGATACGAGCAGTACTTC. The full variable domain, in which reference TRBV7-9 and TRBJ2-7 provide the parts outside the CDR3, is DTGVSQNPRHKITKRGQNVTFRCDPISEHNRLYWYRQTLGQGPEFLTYFQNEAQLEKSRLLSDRFSAERPKGSFSTLEIQRTEQGDSAMYLCASSSRQLRYEQYFGPGTRLTVT.

This clonotype is medium-sized by share. J is TRBJ2-5 and V is TRBV2; D remains unclear. The germline gives CDR1 SNHLY, CDR2 FYNNEI. V lost 0 bases and J lost 7, with 12 bases in between. The CDR3 has 14 amino acids. The CDR3 coding sequence is TGTGCCAGCAGTGAAGCGGAAAACTGGGGGACCCAGTACTTC. Translated: CASSEAENWGTQYF.

This clonotype was observed a few times. A read error is possible here, since a much larger clone lies one base away. The V gene is TRBV7-9, the J gene TRBJ1-2; D uncertain. The length of the CDR3 is 13 residues. Per the germline V gene, CDR1 is SEHNR and CDR2 is FQNEAQ (reference sequence). The CDR3 spells CANSLQGLDGYTF. The CDR3 nucleotides read TGTGCCAACAGCTTACAAGGGCTCGATGGCTACACCTTC.

This clonotype was recorded a few times. The chain couples TRBV27 to TRBJ1-6; D remains unclear. V was trimmed by 2 bases and J by 7 bases, leaving 9 bases between them. The CDR3 runs 14 residues. The germline CDR1 and CDR2 sequences are MNHEY and SMNVEV (reference sequence). The CDR3 DNA is TGTGCCAGCAGTTTAAGGTCGGAGAATTCACCCCTCCACTTT. Its protein is CASSLRSENSPLHF.

The table lists this clonotype with many counts. The rearrangement links TRBV7-3 to TRBJ2-3; TRBD1 matches 8 bases. CDR1 and CDR2 (germline): SGHTA, FQGTGA. This CDR3 has 15 residues. V dropped 0 bases and J dropped 3; count of bases not matched to a gene: 2. The CDR3 bases are TGTGCCAGCAGCTTAACAAGACAGGGGACAGATACGCAGTATTTT. It specifies CASSLTRQGTDTQYF.

This clonotype was counted at least ten times. V is TRBV12-3 or TRBV12-4 and J is TRBJ2-5; D not resolved. The CDR3 is made up of 16 amino acids. V lost 3 bases and J 0 bases, leaving 14 bases between the germline ends. CDR3 sequence: CASSFQSPMYQETQYF. The CDR3 nucleotides read TGTGCCAGCAGTTTCCAAAGCCCAATGTACCAAGAGACCCAGTACTTC.

This clonotype was seen ten or more times. The rearrangement joins TRBV5-1 to TRBJ1-4; D is uncertain. V shed 0 bases and J shed 1 base, with 4 bases lying between them. Germline V gives CDR1 SGHRS, CDR2 YFSETQ. The CDR3 runs to 14 residues. The CDR3 DNA reads as TGCGCCAGCAGCTTGGAGGGAACTAATGAAAAACTGTTTTTT. This codes for CASSLEGTNEKLFF.